Listed below are T cell receptor beta chains from one sample, sequenced in a study of Graves' ophthalmopathy and Graves' hyperthyroidism. TCRdb analysed the multiplex PCR reads with MiXCR anew, one entry per CDR3 protein. The sample includes around 400,000 distinct CDR3 sequences, about a sixth of them seen just once. Material for sequencing was peripheral blood. These receptors were obtained from a woman under 30 with Graves' ophthalmopathy. CDR3s include the opening cysteine and the closing phenylalanine or tryptophan. A D gene is named only where the DNA matches it firmly. Rows may omit the clone size; those that give it use once, few, many or a size class.

abundance | j_gene | v_gene | d_gene | len | CDR3aa | CDR3nt
many | TRBJ2-7 | TRBV7-2 | TRBD2 | 17 | CASSLAPLAGASYEQYF | TGTGCCAGCAGCTTAGCCCCCCTAGCGGGGGCATCCTACGAGCAGTACTTC
many | TRBJ2-5 | TRBV28 | TRBD2 | 16 | CASSFLTSGGIETQYF | TGTGCCAGCAGTTTTCTCACTAGCGGGGGAATCGAGACCCAGTACTTC
many | TRBJ1-5 | TRBV12-3/TRBV12-4 | . | 15 | CASSLGTRSNQPQHF | TGTGCCAGCAGTTTGGGGACCCGAAGCAATCAGCCCCAGCATTTT
many | TRBJ2-7 | TRBV4-3 | TRBD2 | 15 | CASSPRLAGGTEQYF | TGCGCCAGCAGCCCGCGACTAGCGGGAGGAACCGAGCAGTACTTC
many | TRBJ2-5 | TRBV6-5 | TRBD1 | 13 | CASSIGQGETQYF | TGTGCCAGCAGTATAGGACAGGGAGAGACCCAGTACTTC
many | TRBJ1-1 | TRBV20-1 | . | 12 | CSAPDKGTEAFF | TGCAGTGCGCCCGATAAGGGGACTGAAGCTTTCTTT
many | TRBJ2-7 | TRBV5-1 | . | 16 | CASSLTPLEKSYEQYF | TGCGCCAGCAGCCTGACCCCCCTGGAGAAATCCTACGAGCAGTACTTC
many | TRBJ2-7 | TRBV6-2/TRBV6-3 | . | 15 | CASSSGRLGSYEQYF | TGTGCCAGCAGCTCCGGACGCTTGGGATCCTACGAGCAGTACTTC
many | TRBJ1-1 | TRBV11-2 | . | 16 | CASSFDRQVGNTEAFF | TGTGCCAGCAGCTTTGACCGACAGGTGGGGAACACTGAAGCTTTCTTT
many | TRBJ2-7 | TRBV6-5 | TRBD1 | 14 | CASRQGQGVYEQYF | TGTGCCAGCAGGCAAGGACAGGGAGTGTACGAGCAGTACTTC
few | TRBJ1-1 | TRBV30 | . | 10 | CAWSNTEAFF | TGTGCCTGGTCAAACACTGAAGCTTTCTTT
many | TRBJ1-2 | TRBV4-2 | . | 15 | CASSHDATAFYGYTF | TGTGCCAGCAGCCACGACGCGACAGCGTTCTATGGCTACACCTTC
many | TRBJ2-5 | TRBV6-2/TRBV6-3 | TRBD2 | 14 | CASSGSSGKETQYF | TGTGCCAGCAGTGGGTCTAGCGGAAAAGAGACCCAGTACTTC
. | TRBJ1-1 | TRBV20-1 | TRBD1 | 13 | CSAMTGRNTEAFF | TGCAGTGCGATGACAGGGAGGAACACTGAAGCTTTCTTT
many | TRBJ1-5 | TRBV11-2 | TRBD1 | 18 | CASSLVRGTEVSYQPQHF | TGTGCCAGCAGCTTAGTTAGGGGGACAGAGGTATCGTATCAGCCCCAGCATTTT
. | TRBJ2-2 | TRBV11-2 | . | 15 | CASSFLGGQTGELFF | TGTGCCAGCAGCTTTCTGGGGGGCCAAACCGGGGAGCTGTTTTTT
many | TRBJ1-1 | TRBV5-1 | . | 13 | CASSSNGATEAFF | TGCGCCAGCAGCTCTAATGGGGCCACTGAAGCTTTCTTT
many | TRBJ1-5 | TRBV9 | . | 14 | CASSVGGSNQPQHF | TGTGCCAGCAGCGTAGGGGGGAGCAATCAGCCCCAGCATTTT
. | TRBJ2-5 | TRBV15 | . | 13 | CATSRDLAETQYF | TGTGCCACCAGCAGAGATCTCGCGGAGACCCAGTACTTC
many | TRBJ1-1 | TRBV24-1 | . | 13 | CATSAKANTEAFF | TGTGCCACCAGTGCCAAAGCGAACACTGAAGCTTTCTTT
many | TRBJ1-1 | TRBV11-2 | . | 12 | CASTLTGNEAFF | TGTGCCAGCACCCTAACAGGGAATGAAGCTTTCTTT
many | TRBJ2-7 | TRBV24-1 | TRBD2 | 12 | CATSDLAGEQYF | TGTGCCACCAGTGACCTAGCGGGGGAGCAGTACTTC
many | TRBJ2-7 | TRBV20-1 | . | 12 | CSALALSYEQYF | TGCAGTGCCTTGGCCCTATCCTACGAGCAGTACTTC
many | TRBJ2-2 | TRBV6-5 | TRBD1 | 15 | CASSYDRGNTGELFF | TGTGCCAGCAGTTACGACAGGGGGAACACCGGGGAGCTGTTTTTT
many | TRBJ2-5 | TRBV27 | TRBD2 | 17 | CASSPRLAGGLQETQYF | TGTGCCAGCAGTCCCAGGTTAGCGGGGGGCCTCCAAGAGACCCAGTACTTC
many | TRBJ2-7 | TRBV7-8 | . | 15 | CASSSAEGRAYEQYF | TGTGCCAGCAGCTCCGCGGAGGGACGGGCCTACGAGCAGTACTTC
. | TRBJ2-7 | TRBV28 | TRBD2 | 15 | CATYQTSGILYEQYF | TGTGCCACCTACCAGACTAGCGGGATTCTCTACGAGCAGTACTTC
many | TRBJ1-1 | TRBV4-3 | TRBD1 | 14 | CASSQEKDRGEAFF | TGCGCCAGCAGCCAAGAAAAGGACAGGGGTGAAGCTTTCTTT
many | TRBJ2-7 | TRBV4-2 | TRBD1 | 16 | CASSQGGTGAPYEQYF | TGTGCCAGCAGCCAAGGAGGGACAGGTGCCCCCTACGAGCAGTACTTC
many | TRBJ1-1 | TRBV27 | . | 14 | CASSPTGLWTEAFF | TGTGCCAGCAGTCCAACAGGGCTTTGGACTGAAGCTTTCTTT
. | TRBJ2-7 | TRBV28 | . | 18 | CASSLPRSTIRNSYEQYF | TGTGCCAGCAGTTTACCGCGCTCCACCATTAGAAACTCCTACGAGCAGTACTTC
many | TRBJ2-7 | TRBV7-6 | TRBD2 | 17 | CASSSRLAGGPVDEQYF | TGTGCCAGCAGCTCTCGACTAGCGGGGGGGCCAGTCGACGAGCAGTACTTC
many | TRBJ1-1 | TRBV19 | . | 14 | CASSIAQVNTEAFF | TGTGCCAGTAGTATCGCCCAGGTGAACACTGAAGCTTTCTTT
many | TRBJ1-3 | TRBV7-9 | . | 11 | CATGPGNTIYF | TGTGCCACCGGCCCCGGAAACACCATATATTTT
many | TRBJ1-1 | TRBV6-5 | TRBD1 | 15 | CASSHPGQGHTEAFF | TGTGCCAGCAGTCACCCGGGACAGGGTCACACTGAAGCTTTCTTT
. | TRBJ1-5 | TRBV19 | . | 15 | CASSTDSYSNQPQHF | TGTGCCAGTAGTACGGACAGCTATAGCAATCAGCCCCAGCATTTT
many | TRBJ1-2 | TRBV11-2 | TRBD1 | 16 | CASSLLGQGASTGYTF | TGTGCCAGCAGCTTACTAGGACAGGGGGCGTCCACCGGCTACACCTTC
. | TRBJ2-4 | TRBV10-3 | . | 13 | CATSETGKDIQYF | TGTGCCACCAGTGAGACGGGAAAGGACATTCAGTACTTC
many | TRBJ1-6 | TRBV6-1 | . | 17 | CASSELLPGSYNSPLHF | TGTGCCAGCAGTGAACTACTTCCTGGCTCCTATAATTCACCCCTCCACTTT
many | TRBJ2-3 | TRBV28 | . | 16 | CASTDHPASWVDTQYF | TGTGCCAGCACCGATCATCCGGCCTCGTGGGTAGATACGCAGTATTTT
. | TRBJ2-7 | TRBV20-1 | TRBD1 | 14 | CSARTGQGAYEQYF | TGCAGTGCTAGAACCGGACAGGGGGCCTACGAGCAGTACTTC
many | TRBJ2-7 | TRBV18 | TRBD2 | 16 | CASSPRTSGNSYEQYF | TGTGCCAGCTCACCGCGAACTAGCGGGAACTCCTACGAGCAGTACTTC
. | TRBJ2-7 | TRBV28 | . | 14 | CASSLRGRTYEQYF | TGTGCCAGCAGTTTAAGGGGCAGAACCTACGAGCAGTACTTC
many | TRBJ2-5 | TRBV6-1 | TRBD2 | 14 | CASSGGGSKETQYF | TGTGCCAGCAGCGGGGGGGGATCCAAAGAGACCCAGTACTTC
many | TRBJ2-7 | TRBV28 | . | 13 | CASSQDPLREQYF | TGTGCCAGCAGTCAAGACCCTCTACGGGAGCAGTACTTC
many | TRBJ1-1 | TRBV6-5 | . | 15 | CASSYSSRMNTEAFF | TGTGCCAGCAGTTACTCGAGCCGGATGAACACTGAAGCTTTCTTT
many | TRBJ1-2 | TRBV6-2/TRBV6-3 | . | 12 | CASSYSPYGYTF | TGTGCCAGCAGTTACAGTCCTTATGGCTACACCTTC
many | TRBJ1-2 | TRBV6-1 | TRBD1 | 15 | CASSPGTGMARGYTF | TGTGCCAGCAGTCCTGGGACAGGGATGGCGAGAGGCTACACCTTC
many | TRBJ2-5 | TRBV5-1 | . | 15 | CASSPVLQPQETQYF | TGCGCCAGCAGCCCCGTATTACAGCCACAAGAGACCCAGTACTTC
many | TRBJ1-2 | TRBV27 | . | 12 | CASGGNDYGYTF | TGTGCCAGCGGGGGCAATGACTATGGCTACACCTTC
many | TRBJ1-6 | TRBV12-3/TRBV12-4 | TRBD1 | 14 | CASSFPGQGTTLHF | TGTGCCAGCAGTTTTCCGGGACAGGGCACAACCCTCCACTTT
many | TRBJ1-1 | TRBV19 | . | 14 | CASSIGTLNTEAFF | TGTGCCAGTAGTATAGGGACATTGAACACTGAAGCTTTCTTT
many | TRBJ2-2 | TRBV28 | . | 15 | CASSFSDIATGELFF | TGTGCCAGCAGTTTCTCGGACATTGCCACCGGGGAGCTGTTTTTT
many | TRBJ2-5 | TRBV12-3/TRBV12-4 | . | 13 | CASSPGPQETQYF | TGTGCCAGCAGCCCGGGACCTCAAGAGACCCAGTACTTC